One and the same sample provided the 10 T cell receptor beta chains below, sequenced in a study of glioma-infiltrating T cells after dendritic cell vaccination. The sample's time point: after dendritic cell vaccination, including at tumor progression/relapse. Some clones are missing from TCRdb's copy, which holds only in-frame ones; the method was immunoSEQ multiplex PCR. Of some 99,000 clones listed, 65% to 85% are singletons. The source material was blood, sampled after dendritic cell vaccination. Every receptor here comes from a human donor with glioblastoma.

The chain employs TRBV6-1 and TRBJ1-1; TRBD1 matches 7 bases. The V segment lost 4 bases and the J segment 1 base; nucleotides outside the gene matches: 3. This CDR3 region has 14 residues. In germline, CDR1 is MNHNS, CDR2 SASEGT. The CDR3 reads CASSAWDRNTEAFF. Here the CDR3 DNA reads TGTGCCAGCAGTGCTTGGGACAGGAACACTGAAGCTTTCTTT.

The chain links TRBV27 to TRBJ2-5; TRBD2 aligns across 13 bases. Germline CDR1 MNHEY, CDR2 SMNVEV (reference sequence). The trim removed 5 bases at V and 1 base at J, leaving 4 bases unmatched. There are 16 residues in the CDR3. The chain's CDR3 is CASSPTSGRAQETQYF. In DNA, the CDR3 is TGTGCCAGCAGTCCAACTAGCGGGAGGGCCCAAGAGACCCAGTACTTC.

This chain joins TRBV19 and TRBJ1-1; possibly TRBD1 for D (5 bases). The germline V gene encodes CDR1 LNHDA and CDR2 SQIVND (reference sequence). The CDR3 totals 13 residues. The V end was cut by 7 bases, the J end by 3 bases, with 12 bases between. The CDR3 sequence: CASTWSRDTEAFF. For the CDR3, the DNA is TGTGCCAGTACCTGGTCCAGGGACACTGAAGCTTTCTTT.

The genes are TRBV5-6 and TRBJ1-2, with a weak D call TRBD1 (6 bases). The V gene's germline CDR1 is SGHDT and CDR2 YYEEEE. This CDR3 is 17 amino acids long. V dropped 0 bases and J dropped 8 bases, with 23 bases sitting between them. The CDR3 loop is CASSLGAGAFLFGGYTF. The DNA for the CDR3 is TGTGCCAGCAGCTTGGGGGCAGGGGCATTCTTATTTGGGGGCTACACCTTC. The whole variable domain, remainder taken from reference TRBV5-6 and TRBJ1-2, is DAGVTQSPTHLIKTRGQQVTLRCSPKSGHDTVSWYQQALGQGPQFIFQYYEEEERQRGNFPDRFSGHQFPNYSSELNVNALLLGDSALYLCASSLGAGAFLFGGYTFGSGTRLTVV.

The CDR3 is CASRQDDGLNTEAFF. The CDR3, as DNA: TGTGCCAGCAGACAAGACGACGGGTTGAACACTGAAGCTTTCTTT. The chain is built from TRBV6-4 and TRBJ1-1; no clear D gene. The CDR3 consists of 15 residues. CDR1 and CDR2 from the germline V gene are MRHNA and SNTAGT. Deletions cut 6 bases from V and 0 bases from J, with 14 bases between.

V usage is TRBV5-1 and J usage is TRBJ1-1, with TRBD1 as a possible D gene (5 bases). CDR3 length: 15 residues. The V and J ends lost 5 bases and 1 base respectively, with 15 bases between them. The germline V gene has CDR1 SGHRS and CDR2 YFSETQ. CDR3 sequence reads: CASRPDSLTNTEAFF. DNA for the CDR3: TGCGCCAGCAGACCAGACAGCTTGACGAACACTGAAGCTTTCTTT.

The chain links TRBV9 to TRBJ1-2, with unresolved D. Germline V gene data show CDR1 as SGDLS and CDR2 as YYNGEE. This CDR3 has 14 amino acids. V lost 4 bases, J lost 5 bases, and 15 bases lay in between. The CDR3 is CASSPGIEEYGYTF. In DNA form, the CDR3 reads TGTGCCAGCAGCCCCGGGATTGAAGAATATGGCTACACCTTC. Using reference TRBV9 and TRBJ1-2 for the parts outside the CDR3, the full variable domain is DSGVTQTPKHLITATGQRVTLRCSPRSGDLSVYWYQQSLDQGLQFLIQYYNGEERAKGNILERFSAQQFPDLHSELNLSSLELGDSALYFCASSPGIEEYGYTFGSGTRLTVV.

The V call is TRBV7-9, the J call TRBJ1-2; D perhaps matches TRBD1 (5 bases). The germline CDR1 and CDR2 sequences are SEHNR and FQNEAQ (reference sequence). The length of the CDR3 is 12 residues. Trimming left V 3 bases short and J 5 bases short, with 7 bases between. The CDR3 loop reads CASSLGTYGYTF. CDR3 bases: TGTGCCAGCAGCTTGGGGACTTATGGCTACACCTTC.

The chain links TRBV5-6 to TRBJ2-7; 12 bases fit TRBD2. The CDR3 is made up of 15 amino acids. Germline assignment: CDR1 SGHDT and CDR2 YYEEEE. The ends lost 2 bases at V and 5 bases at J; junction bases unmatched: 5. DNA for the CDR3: TGTGCCAGCAGCTTACTAGCGGGAGGTTTCCACGAGCAGTACTTC. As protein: CASSLLAGGFHEQYF.

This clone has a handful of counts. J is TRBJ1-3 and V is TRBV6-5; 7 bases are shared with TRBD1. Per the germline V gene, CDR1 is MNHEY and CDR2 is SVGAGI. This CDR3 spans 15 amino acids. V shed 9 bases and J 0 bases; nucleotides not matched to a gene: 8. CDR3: CASRDRLSSGNTIYF. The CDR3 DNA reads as TGTGCCAGTAGGGACAGATTAAGCTCTGGAAACACCATATATTTT.